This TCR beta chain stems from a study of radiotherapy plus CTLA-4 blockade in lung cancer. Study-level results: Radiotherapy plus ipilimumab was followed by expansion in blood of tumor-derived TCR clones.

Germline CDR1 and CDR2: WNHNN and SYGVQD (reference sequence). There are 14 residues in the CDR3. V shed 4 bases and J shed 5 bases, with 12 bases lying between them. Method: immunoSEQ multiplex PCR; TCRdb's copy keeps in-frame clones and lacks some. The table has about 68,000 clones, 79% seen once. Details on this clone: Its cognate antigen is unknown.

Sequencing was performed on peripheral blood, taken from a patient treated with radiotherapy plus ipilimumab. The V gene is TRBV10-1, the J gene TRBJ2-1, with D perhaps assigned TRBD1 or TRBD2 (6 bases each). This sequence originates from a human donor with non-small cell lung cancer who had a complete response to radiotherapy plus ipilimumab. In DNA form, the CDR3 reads TGCGCCAGCAGTGGGGGGGCTAGCAACAATGAGCAGTTCTTC. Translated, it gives CASSGGASNNEQFF.